What follows are 18 T cell receptor beta chains derived from one specimen sequenced in a study of shared clonotypes between healthy human individuals. Some clones are missing from TCRdb's copy, which holds only in-frame ones; the method was immunoSEQ multiplex PCR. The repertoire includes 2 million to 2.5 million clones, just over 90% of them detected once, and roughly 0.36% sits in the top ten. The sequenced sample consisted of naive CD4+ T cells from PBMCs. Sample subset: CD45RA+ positively selected. Receptor source: a man younger than 30 in good health. Some clones in this sample may be carry-over from other donors' samples.

This clone appeared once. V gene TRBV5-6 combines with J gene TRBJ2-1, with D possibly being TRBD1 (5 bases). This CDR3 is 14 amino acids long. The germline V gene has CDR1 SGHDT and CDR2 YYEEEE. The V end lost 1 base, the J end lost 2 bases, and 7 bases lay between the germline ends. The CDR3 spells CASSLRGTYNEQFF. CDR3 coding DNA: TGTGCCAGCAGCTTGAGGGGAACCTACAATGAGCAGTTCTTC.

This clone was counted only a few times. The rearrangement joins TRBV4-3 to TRBJ1-1; no clear D. Germline V CDR1 and CDR2: LGHNA, YSLEER. Trimming removed 0 bases from V and 1 base from J, with 6 bases in between. The length of the CDR3 is 14 residues. CDR3: CASSQDSTNTEAFF. CDR3 nucleotide sequence: TGCGCCAGCAGCCAAGATTCCACGAACACTGAAGCTTTCTTT.

Points on this clone: Other DNA sequences in this sample translate to the same CDR3. This rearrangement joins TRBV2 to TRBJ1-2; 8 bases align to TRBD1. Germline loops: CDR1 SNHLY, CDR2 FYNNEI. J was trimmed by 5 bases and V by 6 bases; bases with no gene match: 5. This CDR3 is 13 amino acids long. CDR3 sequence reads: CASSRTGNYGYTF. Written as DNA, the CDR3 is TGTGCCAGCAGCCGGACAGGGAATTATGGCTACACCTTC.

This chain uses TRBV9 with TRBJ2-5; TRBD2 matches at 9 bases. This CDR3 contains 16 residues. The V gene end was trimmed by 0 bases and the J gene end by 4 bases; junction bases not matched to a gene: 7. CDR1 and CDR2 (germline): SGDLS, YYNGEE. CDR3 sequence reads: CASSVEVAGGSETQYF. CDR3 in DNA: TGTGCCAGCAGCGTAGAAGTGGCGGGAGGGTCAGAGACCCAGTACTTC. The full variable domain, completed using reference TRBV9 and TRBJ2-5, is DSGVTQTPKHLITATGQRVTLRCSPRSGDLSVYWYQQSLDQGLQFLIQYYNGEERAKGNILERFSAQQFPDLHSELNLSSLELGDSALYFCASSVEVAGGSETQYFGPGTRLLVL.

The gene calls are TRBV4-3 and TRBJ2-5; TRBD2 matches at 10 bases. This CDR3 has 17 amino acids. CDR1 is LGHNA and CDR2 is YSLEER in the germline V gene. J lost 9 bases, V lost 0 bases, and 13 bases had no gene match. In nucleotides, the CDR3 is TGCGCCAGCAGCCAAGATACTAGCGGGGTAAGGGCGGTGGCCCAGTACTTC. Translated, it gives CASSQDTSGVRAVAQYF.

This rearrangement joins TRBV7-2 to TRBJ1-5; TRBD1 matches 7 bases. Germline V CDR1 and CDR2: SGHTA, FQGNSA. V shed 5 bases, J shed 0 bases, and the junction held 13 bases outside the gene matches. This CDR3 has 18 amino acids. CDR3 loop: CASSGSGQKSYSNQPQHF. The CDR3 DNA follows: TGTGCCAGCAGCGGGTCGGGACAGAAGAGTTATAGCAATCAGCCCCAGCATTTT.

The rearrangement uses TRBV4-3 and TRBJ2-6, with a weak D call TRBD2 (6 bases). With 4 bases removed from V and 4 bases from J, the gap between germline ends came to 8 bases. Germline V lookup: CDR1 LGHNA, CDR2 YSLEER. The CDR3 extends over 14 amino acids. The DNA of the CDR3 is TGCGCCAGCAGCCCCCGGGGGGGGGCCAACGTCCTGACTTTC. Its translation: CASSPRGGANVLTF.

The V call is TRBV6-5, the J call TRBJ1-2, with 9 positions matching TRBD1. Germline V gene lookup returns CDR1 MNHEY and CDR2 SVGAGI. Trimming at V came to 2 bases and at J to 8 bases, leaving 12 bases not matched to a gene. CDR3 length equals 16 residues. CDR3 in amino acids: CASSYRPGQGMWGYTF. The DNA of the CDR3 is TGTGCCAGCAGTTACCGACCGGGACAGGGAATGTGGGGCTACACCTTC.

This chain connects TRBV5-1 to TRBJ2-3, with 9 bases lining up with TRBD1. With V trimmed by 4 bases and J by 3 bases, 9 bases remained unmatched. CDR1 is SGHRS, CDR2 YFSETQ, per germline. CDR3 length: 16 amino acids. CDR3 in amino acids: CASSPAGTGTTDTQYF. In DNA form, the CDR3 reads TGCGCCAGCAGCCCGGCGGGGACAGGGACAACAGATACGCAGTATTTT.

Of note for this clone: Other nucleotide sequences in the sample specify the same CDR3. This chain uses TRBV9 with TRBJ2-5, with TRBD1 matching 7 bases. The V segment lost 2 bases and the J segment 2 bases; nucleotides outside the gene matches: 3. CDR3 length: 14 amino acids. Germline CDR1 is SGDLS and CDR2 is YYNGEE. The CDR3 coding sequence is TGTGCCAGCAGCGTGGGGACAGCACAAGAGACCCAGTACTTC. Amino acids: CASSVGTAQETQYF.

This clone was counted only a few times. The J gene is TRBJ1-1, the V gene TRBV29-1; D is perhaps TRBD1 (5 bases). This CDR3 is 14 amino acids long. CDR1 SQVTM and CDR2 ANQGSEA come from the germline V gene. Deletions cut 6 bases from V and 0 bases from J, with 14 bases between. The DNA for the CDR3 is TGCAGCGTCGAGAGTTGGGGGATGAACACTGAAGCTTTCTTT. The encoded protein is CSVESWGMNTEAFF.

The chain joins TRBV4-3 to TRBJ1-2, with TRBD1 matching over 9 bases. The germline V gene has CDR1 LGHNA and CDR2 YSLEER. CDR3 length equals 14 residues. The junction had 6 bases not matched to a gene; V was cut back by 5 bases and J by 5 bases. The CDR3 protein is CASSGDRGGYGYTF. The CDR3 DNA reads TGCGCCAGCAGCGGAGACAGGGGGGGGTATGGCTACACCTTC.

The V and J genes are TRBV30 and TRBJ1-1, with D unresolved. This CDR3 is 13 amino acids long. The V and J ends lost 6 bases and 4 bases respectively, with 15 bases between them. Germline CDR1 GTSNPN, CDR2 SVGIG (reference sequence). The CDR3 DNA follows: TGTGCCTGCCCGGTGAGATGGGGCACTGAAGCTTTCTTT. Translating gives CACPVRWGTEAFF. The full variable domain, completed using reference TRBV30 and TRBJ1-1, is SQTIHQWPATLVQPVGSPLSLECTVEGTSNPNLYWYRQAAGRGLQLLFYSVGIGQISSEVPQNLSASRPQDRQFILSSKKLLLSDSGFYLCACPVRWGTEAFFGQGTRLTVV.

This sequence joins TRBV2 and TRBJ1-2; D may be TRBD1 (5 bases). Deletions cut 2 bases from V and 8 bases from J, with 18 bases between. Per the germline V gene, CDR1 is SNHLY and CDR2 is FYNNEI. CDR3 length: 15 amino acids. CDR3 sequence reads: CASSERSSRVSGYTF. The CDR3 nucleotides read TGTGCCAGCAGTGAAAGGTCGAGCAGGGTCTCGGGCTACACCTTC.

The chain employs TRBV6-1 and TRBJ2-3, with TRBD2 matching 9 bases. The V gene's germline CDR1 is MNHNS and CDR2 SASEGT. The CDR3 runs to 14 residues. The junction had 6 bases not matched to a gene; V was cut back by 6 bases and J by 5 bases. The CDR3 DNA reads as TGTGCCAGCAGGTTAGCGGGAGAACGAGATACGCAGTATTTT. Encoded protein: CASRLAGERDTQYF.

Comments on this clone: Other nucleotide sequences from this sample produce the same CDR3. The gene calls are TRBV27 and TRBJ2-7; 12 bases agree with TRBD2. The CDR3 is made up of 15 amino acids. V dropped 5 bases and J dropped 2; count of bases not matched to a gene: 4. Per the germline V gene, CDR1 is MNHEY and CDR2 is SMNVEV (reference sequence). The CDR3 spells CASSPRLAGAYEQYF. CDR3 sequence (DNA): TGTGCCAGCAGTCCAAGACTAGCGGGGGCCTACGAGCAGTACTTC.

This rearrangement joins TRBV7-2 to TRBJ2-1, with D maybe TRBD1 (6 bases). This CDR3 is built from 13 residues. The germline V gene encodes CDR1 SGHTA and CDR2 FQGNSA. V was clipped by 7 bases and J by 7 bases, with 14 bases between them. CDR3 loop: CASTPQGGNEQFF. The CDR3 DNA sequence: TGTGCCAGCACCCCACAGGGTGGGAATGAGCAGTTCTTC.

The CDR3 DNA reads TGTGCCAGCAGCTTACGATGGGACTCCAACTCCTACAATGAGCAGTTCTTC. Protein product: CASSLRWDSNSYNEQFF. This rearrangement joins TRBV7-2 to TRBJ2-1, with D possibly matching TRBD2 (6 bases). The germline gives CDR1 SGHTA, CDR2 FQGNSA. The length of the CDR3 is 17 residues. V was clipped by 2 bases and J by 0 bases, with 14 bases between them.